Listed here are 4 T cell receptor beta chains from one sample, sequenced in a study of cytotoxic CD8 clonotypes in ibrutinib-treated CLL (dated by TCRdb to about 2021). The time point tag for this specimen amounts to: approximately eleven months on ibrutinib. The library was produced with the immunoSEQ multiplex PCR assay. Held by TCRdb, this immuneACCESS table contains in-frame sequences only and omits some clones. Under half of the omission traces to an unresolved V gene where checked; the cause of the rest is unknown. The sample yields around 60,000 clones; approximately 54% were counted once. Over 12% of the sample lies in the top ten. This material consisted of PBMCs, taken after 12 months of ibrutinib treatment. Receptors were obtained from a human donor with chronic lymphocytic leukemia.

The genes are TRBV5-4 and TRBJ2-3; no clear D. V gave up 1 base and J gave up 0 bases, with 12 bases separating them. CDR3 size: 16 residues. Germline loops: CDR1 SGHNT, CDR2 YYREEE (reference sequence). The CDR3 nucleotides read TGTGCCAGCAGCTTGCGCGTGTCGGCTAGCACAGATACGCAGTATTTT. Its protein product is CASSLRVSASTDTQYF.

The chain links TRBV5-1 to TRBJ2-2, with 13 bases aligning to TRBD2. The V gene's germline CDR1 is SGHRS and CDR2 YFSETQ. The J segment lost 3 bases and the V segment lost 2 bases, leaving 4 bases of the junction unmatched. The CDR3 totals 17 residues. The CDR3 nucleotides read TGCGCCAGCAGCTTAAGGGGACTAGCGGGGTACACCGGGGAGCTGTTTTTT. It yields the protein CASSLRGLAGYTGELFF. The entire variable domain, with the rest obtained from reference TRBV5-1 and TRBJ2-2, is as follows: KAGVTQTPRYLIKTRGQQVTLSCSPISGHRSVSWYQQTPGQGLQFLFEYFSETQRNKGNFPGRFSGRQFSNSRSEMNVSTLELGDSALYLCASSLRGLAGYTGELFFGEGSRLTVL.

The V and J genes are TRBV7-6 and TRBJ1-2; 7 bases agree with TRBD1. CDR1 and CDR2 from the germline V gene are SGHVS and FNYEAQ. The CDR3 has 14 amino acids. J gave up 2 bases and V 4 bases, and 4 bases lay outside the gene matches. The CDR3 bases are TGTGCCAGCAGCTCGGACAGGACCAACTATGGCTACACCTTC. This gives the protein CASSSDRTNYGYTF. The full variable domain, rest sourced from reference TRBV7-6 and TRBJ1-2, is GAGVSQSPRYKVTKRGQDVALRCDPISGHVSLYWYRQALGQGPEFLTYFNYEAQQDKSGLPNDRFSAERPEGSISTLTIQRTEQRDSAMYRCASSSDRTNYGYTFGSGTRLTVV.

This chain joins TRBV5-4 and TRBJ1-2, with a tentative D call TRBD1 (5 bases). The V gene lost 4 bases and the J gene lost 2 bases, with 15 bases spanning the gap. The CDR3 spans 15 residues. Per germline, CDR1 SGHNT and CDR2 YYREEE (reference sequence). The CDR3 protein is CASSRPRQGNYGYTF. DNA for the CDR3: TGTGCCAGCAGCCGCCCCCGGCAGGGCAACTATGGCTACACCTTC.